The 4 T cell receptor gamma chains reported below all come from one sample, sequenced in a study of γδ T cells in repeated Plasmodium falciparum infection. TCRdb re-called the multiplex PCR reads using CATT. The data hold fewer than 5,500 gamma-chain clones, with under 4% observed a single time. Flow sorting of PBMC yielded separate Vgamma9/Vdelta2+ and Vdelta2-negative gammadelta T cell populations for bulk repertoire analysis. The sample taken for sequencing was gamma-delta T cells from blood. The receptors derive from a pool of human donors (malaria-infected and uninfected, not separated).

About this clone itself: TCRdb lists the protein of a much larger clone for this DNA, which differs at residue 4, so this is likely a read error; the protein given here is translated from the DNA itself. The chain carries TRGV9 and TRGJP. Assignment of the J gene here rests on matching the DNA to germline, because TCRdb gives none. The germline CDR1 and CDR2 sequences are GITISATS and ISYDGTV (reference sequence). The CDR3 covers 16 residues. The CDR3 reads CALGEVSELGKKIKVF. In DNA, the CDR3 is TGTGCCTTGGGGGAGGTATCAGAGTTGGGCAAAAAAATCAAGGTATTT.

Details on this clone: A read error is the likely source, as a far larger clone sits one nucleotide away. In the same sample, other DNA sequences code for this CDR3. The V call is TRGV9, the J call TRGJP. The J gene, absent from TCRdb, was called here by matching the DNA to germline. The CDR3 has 19 amino acids. Looked up from germline, CDR1 is GITISATS and CDR2 is ISYDGTV (reference sequence). As DNA, the CDR3 is TGTGCCCTGTGGGAGGTGCAGGTCCCAAGGCATTTGGGCAAAAAAATCAAGGTATTT. Translating gives CALWEVQVPRHLGKKIKVF.

There are many counts of this clone. The CDR3 bases are TGTGCCACCTGGGATTGGGGCGATTGGATCAAGACGTTT. It translates to CATWDWGDWIKTF. The rearrangement joins TRGV4 to TRGJP2. The CDR3 runs to 13 residues. After removal of 3 bases from V and 8 bases from J, the junction contained 6 bases not matched to a gene. Germline CDR1 reads EGSTGY; CDR2 reads YDSYTSSV.

In its sample, this clone was seen many times. Translating this DNA gives a protein that differs at residue 10 from the TCRdb one, which belongs to a much larger clone; a read error is likely, and the protein shown is this translation. The chain carries TRGV3 and TRGJ1 or TRGJ2. TCRdb supplies no J gene; here it was assigned by aligning the nucleotide sequence to germline. The J segment lost 0 bases and the V segment lost 0 bases, leaving 26 bases of the junction unmatched. Germline values: CDR1 VTNTFY, CDR2 YDVSTARD (reference sequence). This CDR3 has 22 residues. The CDR3 nucleotides are TGTGCCACCTGGGACAGGCGTTTAGTAGGGACGCCCACCATATCGAATTATTATAAGAAACTCTTT. This sequence encodes CATWDRRLVGTPTISNYYKKLF.